Listed here is a single TCR beta chain. As yet, its antigen is unknown. While unrecorded immune exposures were likely, the donors were nominally healthy when sampled. These data are taken from a study of cytomegalovirus exposure and HLA in healthy donors. Study-level information: Among the 398 genotyped donors, 81% were placed in the Caucasian-associated ancestry cluster. Study results and limitations: Being productive about 87% or about 30% of the time was typical of most TCR beta V segments in an earlier analysis. Cytomegalovirus-associated status was assigned to 164 TCR beta chains.

There are 19 residues in the CDR3. J was trimmed by 1 base and V by 4 bases; bases with no gene match: 14. From germline, CDR1 is MGHRA and CDR2 YSYEKL. The PCR made use of 60 Vbeta and 13 Jbeta primers. Clones were sequenced by immunoSEQ multiplex PCR, and TCRdb holds only the in-frame ones, with some missing. This sample has around 150,000 clones, with approximately 75% found just once. The V call is TRBV4-1, the J call TRBJ2-1; 9 bases map to TRBD2. This receptor was obtained from a woman in her late teens or twenties in good health and CMV-seronegative. The specimen sequenced was PBMCs. CDR3 loop: CASSLRVAGELPSYNEQFF. The CDR3 bases are TGCGCCAGCAGCCTTCGTGTAGCGGGGGAGCTCCCTTCCTACAATGAGCAGTTCTTC.